The sample holds many counts of the clone carrying this TCR beta chain. The source of the sample is a study of Graves' ophthalmopathy and Graves' hyperthyroidism. Amplification of TCR beta CDR3 regions used RNA transcripts. Investigators did first-round RT-PCR with HTBI primers, then second-round multiplex PCR. TCRdb reanalysed the multiplex PCR reads using MiXCR and keeps one entry per CDR3 protein. The profile covers 400,000 or so distinct CDR3 sequences, with 17% appearing a single time and roughly 2.6% taken by the ten largest. Stable hyperthyroid donors showed no ophthalmopathy during 18 months follow-up. Aged 18 to 65, hyperthyroidism patients had new diagnoses of under 2 months' duration. The PBMCs were taken from about 10 ml of fresh peripheral blood. This CDR3 has 14 residues. Trimming left V 5 bases short and J 10 bases short, with 18 bases between. Germline values: CDR1 SGHTA, CDR2 FQGNSA.

This clonotype originated in an adult woman with stable Graves' hyperthyroidism. The rearrangement links TRBV7-2 to TRBJ1-5, with D possibly TRBD1 on 5 matching bases. Sequencing was done on a sample of peripheral blood. CDR3 sequence reads: CASSPTGVASPQHF. The CDR3 region has the DNA TGTGCCAGCAGCCCTACGGGGGTGGCCTCCCCCCAGCATTTT. Based on the CDR3 plus reference TRBV7-2 and TRBJ1-5, the full variable domain is GAGVSQSPSNKVTEKGKDVELRCDPISGHTALYWYRQSLGQGLEFLIYFQGNSAPDKSGLPSDRFSAERTGGSVSTLTIQRTQQEDSAVYLCASSPTGVASPQHFGDGTRLSIL.